Listed below are T cell receptor beta chains from one sample, sequenced in a study of cytomegalovirus exposure and HLA in healthy donors. Sequencing was performed with immunoSEQ multiplex PCR; in TCRdb, only in-frame clones are kept and a portion is missing. The table records about 170,000 clones, around 79% of them present only once. The specimen sequenced was PBMCs. These receptors were collected from a woman between 50 and 59 years old in good health and CMV-seropositive. The CDR3 runs from the conserved cysteine through the conserved F or W. D genes are given only for firm matches. Only part of the rows carry a size: once, few, many, or a class if the clone is expanded.

cdr3_nt cdr3_aa j_call v_call d_call clone_size
TGTGCCAGCAGTGCATCGGGTAGTGGAACTAATGAAAAACTGTTTTTT CASSASGSGTNEKLFF TRBJ1-4 TRBV2 NA few
TGTGCCAGCTCACCGCGGGCGGGGGTGTCAGATACGCAGTATTTT CASSPRAGVSDTQYF TRBJ2-3 TRBV18 TRBD2 NA
TGTGCCAGCTCACAGAACAGTGAGGAGACCCAGTACTTC CASSQNSEETQYF TRBJ2-5 TRBV18 NA few
TGCGCCAGCAGCTTGGCAGGGGCTAGTTCCTACAATGAGCAGTTCTTC CASSLAGASSYNEQFF TRBJ2-1 TRBV5-1 NA NA
TGCGCCAGCAGCCTGACAGGGATAAACACCATATATTTT CASSLTGINTIYF TRBJ1-3 TRBV4-1 TRBD1 NA
TGCGCCAGCAGCCAAGTCGGGACATTTACCTACGAGCAGTACTTC CASSQVGTFTYEQYF TRBJ2-7 TRBV4-1 NA NA
TGCAGCGTTACTGGGGGGACAGCGGACACTGAAGCTTTCTTT CSVTGGTADTEAFF TRBJ1-1 TRBV29-1 TRBD1 NA
TGTGCCAGTAGTCCCCTGGGGGGGGGTCCGGTATATGGCTACACCTTC CASSPLGGGPVYGYTF TRBJ1-2 TRBV19 NA few
TGTGCCAGCAGCTTCTCCGGACTAGCGGGAGTCTCTAATGAGCAGTTCTTC CASSFSGLAGVSNEQFF TRBJ2-1 TRBV13 TRBD2 NA
TGTGCCAGCAGTGTCCTACAGGGAAGCCAGCCCCAGCATTTT CASSVLQGSQPQHF TRBJ1-5 TRBV2 NA NA
TGCAGCGTCCGGGAGGGGAACAATCAGCCCCAGCATTTT CSVREGNNQPQHF TRBJ1-5 TRBV29-1 NA once
TGTGCCAGCAGCTTAGGCAGGGGCTACGAGCAGTACTTC CASSLGRGYEQYF TRBJ2-7 TRBV13 NA NA
TGTGCCAGCAGCCCCGGACAGGGGGCCTACGAGCAGTACTTC CASSPGQGAYEQYF TRBJ2-7 TRBV5-6 TRBD1 NA
TGTGCCAGCAGTTCCGGGCCGGGGGGTGAAAAACTGTTTTTT CASSSGPGGEKLFF TRBJ1-4 TRBV6-5 NA NA
TGCGCCAGCAGTCAATGGGGCAGACCACACTCCTACGAGCAGTACTTC CASSQWGRPHSYEQYF TRBJ2-7 TRBV23-1 NA NA
TGTGCCAGCAGTGAAAGGGCGAACAGGGTTCTTTCAAGTCGGGACAATGAGCAGTTCTTC CASSERANRVLSSRDNEQFF TRBJ2-1 TRBV6-1 NA NA
TGTGCCAGCAGCAATAGACACCCGTGGGAGACCCAGTACTTC CASSNRHPWETQYF TRBJ2-5 TRBV7-2 NA NA
TGTGCCAGCAGTCAAACAGGGGGGCGTCTTGCGGCCCAATTTGGAAACACCATATATTTT CASSQTGGRLAAQFGNTIYF TRBJ1-3 TRBV28 TRBD1 NA
TGTGCCAGCTCACCGGCAGGGAATGAAAAACTGTTTTTT CASSPAGNEKLFF TRBJ1-4 TRBV18 NA NA
TGTGCCAGCAGCGTAGCAGGCAGGGCTAACTATGGCTACACCTTC CASSVAGRANYGYTF TRBJ1-2 TRBV9 NA NA
TGTGCCAGCAGAACAGGGGAGGACTATGGCTACACCTTC CASRTGEDYGYTF TRBJ1-2 TRBV28 TRBD1 NA
TGCGCCAGCAGCCAAGGTCTCCTGGCGGGGGGGCGAGAGACCCAGTACTTC CASSQGLLAGGRETQYF TRBJ2-5 TRBV4-1 TRBD2 few
TGCGCCAGCAGACCGACAGGGGGCAAGTATGGCTACACCTTC CASRPTGGKYGYTF TRBJ1-2 TRBV10-2 TRBD1 NA
TGCGCCAGCAGCTTGATAACAGATTATAATTCACCCCTCCACTTT CASSLITDYNSPLHF TRBJ1-6 TRBV5-1 NA NA
TGTGCCAGCAGGCTAAGGACAGGGCCTACCTATGGCTACACCTTC CASRLRTGPTYGYTF TRBJ1-2 TRBV2 TRBD1 NA
TGTGCCAGCAGCTTGGCGGCTAGCGGGAGGGCCGAAGAGCAGTACTTC CASSLAASGRAEEQYF TRBJ2-7 TRBV5-4 TRBD2 NA
TGCGCCAGCAGCCAAGAAAAGGTCAGGGAGGAGGGTTATGCTTGGGGCTACACCTTC CASSQEKVREEGYAWGYTF TRBJ1-2 TRBV4-1 NA NA
TGTGCCAGCAGCTCCGGGGCAGGGGAAGAGACCCAGTACTTC CASSSGAGEETQYF TRBJ2-5 TRBV7-9 NA NA
TGTGCCAGCATGGAGGGGCAGTCCTCCTCCTACGAGCAGTACTTC CASMEGQSSSYEQYF TRBJ2-7 TRBV5-6 NA NA
TGTGCCATCAGTGAGTCGGGCAGGGGACCCTACGAGCAGTACTTC CAISESGRGPYEQYF TRBJ2-7 TRBV10-3 NA NA
TGCAGTGCTGCGGCGGGCTACGAGCAGTACTTC CSAAAGYEQYF TRBJ2-7 TRBV20-1 NA few
TGTGCCAGCAGCCGGGACAGGGCGAACACTGAAGCTTTCTTT CASSRDRANTEAFF TRBJ1-1 TRBV5-6 TRBD1 few
TGTGCCAGCAGTTACGACAGGGGATATGGCTACACCTTC CASSYDRGYGYTF TRBJ1-2 TRBV6-6 TRBD1 NA
TGTGCCAGCAGCACCGGACAGGCTTTCTTT CASSTGQAFF TRBJ1-1 TRBV5-8 NA NA
TGTGCCAGCAGTTACTCGTTTAGTTCGAACACTGAAGCTTTCTTT CASSYSFSSNTEAFF TRBJ1-1 TRBV6-6 NA NA
TGTGCCAGCAGCCCGCCACTCGGGGGGCGTACAGATACGCAGTATTTT CASSPPLGGRTDTQYF TRBJ2-3 TRBV7-2 NA NA
TGCGCCAGCAGCTCTCCCCTAGCGGGGGGGGATACGCAGTATTTT CASSSPLAGGDTQYF TRBJ2-3 TRBV10-1 TRBD2 once
TGTGCCAGCAAAAACGACGTCACAGGGACGGATACGCAGTATTTT CASKNDVTGTDTQYF TRBJ2-3 TRBV6-5 NA NA
TGTGCCAGTAGTCCCCGAGGCAGCCTGAACACTGAAGCTTTCTTT CASSPRGSLNTEAFF TRBJ1-1 TRBV19 NA NA
TGTGCCAGCACCGGAGTCGGGACAGGGTTCACCTTC CASTGVGTGFTF TRBJ1-2 TRBV6-5 TRBD1 NA
TGTGCCAGCAGCCGGAAGGGGCTTCAAGAGACCCAGTACTTC CASSRKGLQETQYF TRBJ2-5 TRBV7-2 NA NA
TGTGCCAGCAGTGAGACGGGAATGAACACTGAAGCTTTCTTT CASSETGMNTEAFF TRBJ1-1 TRBV2 NA once
TGTGCCAGCTCGGACAGGGAAATCTCTGGGGCCAACGTCCTGACTTTC CASSDREISGANVLTF TRBJ2-6 TRBV28 TRBD1 few
TGCAGCGTTGAAGCCAGGGGGGCAGAGACCCAGTACTTC CSVEARGAETQYF TRBJ2-5 TRBV29-1 NA NA
TGTGCCACCTCTAACCCGGAGAGCTCCTACAATGAGCAGTTCTTC CATSNPESSYNEQFF TRBJ2-1 TRBV27 NA NA
TGCGCCAGCAGCGCAGGGTCTGCGGCTGAAGCTTTCTTT CASSAGSAAEAFF TRBJ1-1 TRBV5-1 NA NA
TGTGCCAGCAGCCCCGGGACAGGGTGGGACACTGAAGCTTTCTTT CASSPGTGWDTEAFF TRBJ1-1 TRBV9 TRBD1 NA
TGTGCCAGCAGCCTTCGGGCGGGGGGCACCGGGGAGCTGTTTTTT CASSLRAGGTGELFF TRBJ2-2 TRBV5-4 TRBD2 NA
TGTGCCATCAGTCTTGACAGGGATGGCAATGAGCAGTTCTTC CAISLDRDGNEQFF TRBJ2-1 TRBV10-3 TRBD1 few